This T cell receptor (beta chain) was captured in a study of blood T cell repertoires in COVID-19. Whole-study context: The origin of the acute and convalescent COVID-19 samples was the United States, Italy and Spain. Sample material is recorded as cDNA or gDNA derived from T cells, B-cell-depleted T cells, or PBMCs.

As originally analysed: It was from reference gene primer amplification that nucleated cell counts were estimated. Using immunoSEQ multiplex PCR, the repertoire was profiled, and TCRdb retains in-frame clones only, with some absent. V and J calls and clone size are copied from that table; D and trimming were computed from the DNA. The sample gives hundreds of thousands of clones, around 85% of which show up once; around 9.6% is in the top ten. Trimming cost V 2 bases and J 1 base, with 5 bases left between them. The CDR3 is made up of 13 amino acids. Germline V CDR1 and CDR2: SNHLY, FYNNEI. Input material: peripheral blood. The sequence came from a woman aged 80 or over with acute or convalescent COVID-19. J is TRBJ2-5 and V is TRBV2; no definite D call. CDR3 bases: TGTGCCAGCAGTGAACAGGTCCAAGAGACCCAGTACTTC. Protein: CASSEQVQETQYF.